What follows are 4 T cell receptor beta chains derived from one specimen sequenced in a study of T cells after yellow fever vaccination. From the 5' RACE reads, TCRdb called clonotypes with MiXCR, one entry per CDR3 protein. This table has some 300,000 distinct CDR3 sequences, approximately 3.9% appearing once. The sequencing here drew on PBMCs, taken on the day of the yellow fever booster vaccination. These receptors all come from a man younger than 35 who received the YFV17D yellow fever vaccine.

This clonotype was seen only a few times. The CDR3 region has the DNA TGTGCCAGCAGCGTAGAGGGACAGGCACCATTTGAAGCTTTCTTT. Translation gives CASSVEGQAPFEAFF. J is TRBJ1-1 and V is TRBV9, with TRBD1 identical over 8 bases. The V and J ends lost 0 bases and 7 bases, in that order; junction bases with no gene match: 8. This CDR3 is 15 amino acids long. CDR1 and CDR2 (germline): SGDLS, YYNGEE.

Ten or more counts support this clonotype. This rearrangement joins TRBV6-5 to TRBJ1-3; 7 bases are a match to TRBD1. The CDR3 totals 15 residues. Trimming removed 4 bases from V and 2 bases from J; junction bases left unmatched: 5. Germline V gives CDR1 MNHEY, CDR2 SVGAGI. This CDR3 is CASSSPTGAGNTIYF. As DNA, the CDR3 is TGTGCCAGCAGTTCGCCCACAGGGGCTGGAAACACCATATATTTT.

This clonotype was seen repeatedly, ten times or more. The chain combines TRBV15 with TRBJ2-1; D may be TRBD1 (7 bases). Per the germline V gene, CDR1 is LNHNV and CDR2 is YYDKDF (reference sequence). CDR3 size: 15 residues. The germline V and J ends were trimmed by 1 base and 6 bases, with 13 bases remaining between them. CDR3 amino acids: CATSRVQGGFNEQFF. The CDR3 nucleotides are TGTGCCACCAGCAGAGTCCAGGGGGGTTTCAATGAGCAGTTCTTC.

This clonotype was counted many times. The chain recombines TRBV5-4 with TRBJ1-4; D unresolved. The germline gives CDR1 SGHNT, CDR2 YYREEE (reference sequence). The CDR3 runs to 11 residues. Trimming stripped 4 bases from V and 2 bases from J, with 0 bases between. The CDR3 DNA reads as TGTGCCAGCAGCACTAATGAAAAACTGTTTTTT. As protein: CASSTNEKLFF. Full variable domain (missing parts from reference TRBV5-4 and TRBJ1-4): ETGVTQSPTHLIKTRGQQVTLRCSSQSGHNTVSWYQQALGQGPQFIFQYYREEENGRGNFPPRFSGLQFPNYSSELNVNALELDDSALYLCASSTNEKLFFGSGTQLSVL.